The 21 T cell receptor beta chains below were found in one sample sequenced in a study of technical replicates of blood from several donors. Clones were sequenced by immunoSEQ multiplex PCR, and TCRdb holds only the in-frame ones, with some missing. The table lists over 85,000 clones, about 95% of them singletons. Sequenced sample: T cells isolated from PBMCs. The receptors were sampled from a human donor in good health.

The chain links TRBV18 to TRBJ2-2; TRBD1 might be the D (5 bases). The CDR3 has 16 residues. V shed 3 bases and J shed 3 bases, with 14 bases lying between them. Germline loops: CDR1 KGHSH, CDR2 LQKENI. CDR3 nucleotides: TGTGCCAGCTCACCCAGGGTCGACCTTGACACCGGGGAGCTGTTTTTT. Encoded protein: CASSPRVDLDTGELFF.

V gene TRBV30 combines with J gene TRBJ2-4, with 8 bases lining up with TRBD2. V lost 8 bases to trimming and J lost 0 bases; unmatched junction nucleotides: 18. This CDR3 comprises 18 residues. The germline CDR1 and CDR2 sequences are GTSNPN and SVGIG (reference sequence). CDR3 bases: TGTGCCATGAGAGGGGGACTAGGAACGCGGCTAGCCAAAAACATTCAGTACTTC. This gives the protein CAMRGGLGTRLAKNIQYF. Complete variable domain (other parts from reference TRBV30 and TRBJ2-4): SQTIHQWPATLVQPVGSPLSLECTVEGTSNPNLYWYRQAAGRGLQLLFYSVGIGQISSEVPQNLSASRPQDRQFILSSKKLLLSDSGFYLCAMRGGLGTRLAKNIQYFGAGTRLSVL.

V is TRBV28 and J is TRBJ1-1, with a possible D match to TRBD1 (5 bases). V dropped 6 bases and J dropped 0 bases, with 17 bases sitting between them. The V gene's germline CDR1 is MDHEN and CDR2 SYDVKM. CDR3 length: 16 residues. CDR3 protein: CASRGIRQTLNTEAFF. In DNA form, the CDR3 reads TGTGCCAGCAGGGGAATTCGACAGACCCTGAACACTGAAGCTTTCTTT. The full variable domain, its missing parts supplied by reference TRBV28 and TRBJ1-1, is DVKVTQSSRYLVKRTGEKVFLECVQDMDHENMFWYRQDPGLGLRLIYFSYDVKMKEKGDIPEGYSVSREKKERFSLILESASTNQTSMYLCASRGIRQTLNTEAFFGQGTRLTVV.

The chain couples TRBV28 to TRBJ1-2; 7 bases agree with TRBD1. CDR3 length: 15 residues. Losses at the gene ends were 11 bases for V and 1 base for J; bases not matched to a gene: 13. CDR1 and CDR2 from the germline V gene are MDHEN and SYDVKM. The CDR3 bases are TGTGCCGGGTTTGGCGGGACAGACAATAACTATGGCTACACCTTC. This sequence encodes CAGFGGTDNNYGYTF.

This clone occurred once. This CDR3 is CASSLPEMETQYF. CDR3 nucleotide sequence: TGTGCCAGCAGCCTCCCCGAGATGGAGACCCAGTACTTC. J is TRBJ2-5 and V is TRBV7-9; no clear D. This CDR3 comprises 13 residues. CDR1 and CDR2 (germline): SEHNR, FQNEAQ (reference sequence). Trimming removed 5 bases at V and 5 bases at J, with 12 bases between.

The rearrangement links TRBV11-3 to TRBJ2-7, with D possibly TRBD2 on 6 matching bases. From germline, CDR1 is SGHNT and CDR2 YENEEA. The CDR3 spans 14 residues. V was pared by 9 bases and J by 2 bases, with 17 bases between. For the CDR3, the DNA is TGTGCCAGTTCCGGCGGGGAAAAAACCTACGAGCAGTACTTC. Translation: CASSGGEKTYEQYF.

The rearrangement uses TRBV5-1 and TRBJ2-3; D might be TRBD1 (5 bases). The germline CDR1 and CDR2 sequences are SGHRS and YFSETQ. There are 12 residues in the CDR3. V was cut by 0 bases and J by 9 bases, with 8 bases left in between. The CDR3 region has the DNA TGCGCCAGCAGCTTGGAGGGGCCAACGCAGTATTTT. This encodes CASSLEGPTQYF.

The chain has TRBV10-3 and TRBJ2-7; the D gene is possibly TRBD2 (6 bases). Germline CDR1 reads ENHRY; CDR2 reads SYGVKD. This CDR3 has 15 residues. Trimming pared 4 bases from V and 1 base from J, leaving 14 bases between. CDR3 loop: CAISGGVGGSYEQYF. Written as DNA, the CDR3 is TGTGCCATCAGTGGGGGGGTGGGAGGATCCTACGAGCAGTACTTC.

This chain joins TRBV5-4 and TRBJ2-4; 8 positions match TRBD2. There are 19 residues in the CDR3. CDR1 SGHNT and CDR2 YYREEE come from the germline V gene (reference sequence). V dropped 5 bases and J dropped 3; count of bases not matched to a gene: 19. The CDR3 is CASSPRGGAHEEVKNIQYF. DNA for the CDR3: TGTGCCAGCAGTCCTCGGGGGGGCGCCCATGAAGAGGTCAAAAACATTCAGTACTTC.

CDR3 loop: CASSQGLAGQETQYF. The CDR3 DNA reads TGTGCCAGCAGCCAGGGACTAGCGGGACAAGAGACCCAGTACTTC. The chain is built from TRBV5-4 and TRBJ2-5; 13 nucleotides line up with TRBD2. Germline lookup yields CDR1 SGHNT and CDR2 YYREEE (reference sequence). Germline trimming cut 4 bases from V and 2 bases from J; bases unmatched to any gene: 2. The CDR3 has 15 amino acids. Based on the CDR3 plus reference TRBV5-4 and TRBJ2-5, the full variable domain is ETGVTQSPTHLIKTRGQQVTLRCSSQSGHNTVSWYQQALGQGPQFIFQYYREEENGRGNFPPRFSGLQFPNYSSELNVNALELDDSALYLCASSQGLAGQETQYFGPGTRLLVL.

This sequence joins TRBV19 and TRBJ2-7, with D unclear. This CDR3 spans 14 amino acids. Trimming cost V 3 bases and J 3 bases, with 12 bases left between them. CDR1 LNHDA and CDR2 SQIVND come from the germline V gene (reference sequence). CDR3 sequence: CASSIRVKDYEQYF. DNA of the CDR3: TGTGCCAGTAGTATTCGGGTAAAGGACTACGAGCAGTACTTC.

The chain employs TRBV30 and TRBJ2-1; TRBD2 agrees at 10 bases. The CDR3 runs to 15 residues. Trimming took 3 bases from V and 4 from J; bases not matched to a gene: 6. Per germline, CDR1 GTSNPN and CDR2 SVGIG (reference sequence). This chain's CDR3 is CAWSVGTSEYNEQFF. CDR3 DNA sequence: TGTGCCTGGAGCGTGGGGACTAGCGAGTACAATGAGCAGTTCTTC.

The CDR3: CASTRGAEQYF. The CDR3 DNA sequence: TGTGCCAGCACCCGCGGAGCCGAGCAGTACTTC. V is TRBV27 and J is TRBJ2-7; D uncertain. The CDR3 runs to 11 residues. V lost 7 bases, J lost 6 bases, and 10 bases lay in between. Germline CDR1 reads MNHEY; CDR2 reads SMNVEV (reference sequence).

This rearrangement joins TRBV7-8 to TRBJ2-7; TRBD1 matches at 7 bases. From germline, CDR1 is SGHVS and CDR2 FQNEAQ. With V trimmed by 5 bases and J by 2 bases, 9 bases remained unmatched. This CDR3 region has 15 residues. The CDR3 nucleotides read TGTGCCAGCAGCCTGATTAGGACAGGTGCCTACGAGCAGTACTTC. Its translation is CASSLIRTGAYEQYF.

The CDR3 bases are TGTGCCAGCAGCACCATGGGACAGGGGAGACGGACCCAGTACTTC. Its translation is CASSTMGQGRRTQYF. The rearrangement joins TRBV11-2 to TRBJ2-5; TRBD1 aligns across 10 bases. The CDR3 extends over 15 amino acids. The junction had 10 bases not matched to a gene; V was cut back by 5 bases and J by 7 bases. Germline V gives CDR1 SGHAT, CDR2 FQNNGV.

The chain is built from TRBV11-1 and TRBJ2-7; TRBD1 is a possible D gene (5 bases). The CDR3 spans 13 residues. The V gene's germline CDR1 is SGHAT and CDR2 FQDESV (reference sequence). Between the trimmed V and J ends, which lost 1 base and 6 bases, there was a span of 10 bases. CDR3 amino acids: CASSLVGHSEQYF. DNA of the CDR3: TGTGCCAGCAGCTTAGTAGGACACTCCGAGCAGTACTTC.

The V gene is TRBV7-2, the J gene TRBJ1-4; the match to TRBD1 covers 11 bases. The CDR3 consists of 15 residues. Germline V gives CDR1 SGHTA, CDR2 FQGNSA. The junction had 6 bases not matched to a gene; V was cut back by 5 bases and J by 7 bases. The CDR3, as DNA: TGTGCCAGCAGCGGAGCCGGGACAGGGGGTGAAAAACTGTTTTTT. It is translated as CASSGAGTGGEKLFF.

The chain joins TRBV6-5 to TRBJ2-5; the match to TRBD2 covers 7 bases. The V and J ends lost 2 bases and 2 bases, in that order; junction bases with no gene match: 5. This CDR3 region has 15 residues. Germline V gene data show CDR1 as MNHEY and CDR2 as SVGAGI. CDR3 nucleotides: TGTGCCAGCAGTTACGTCCGACTAGCACAAGAGACCCAGTACTTC. Translating gives CASSYVRLAQETQYF.

V gene TRBV10-1 combines with J gene TRBJ2-3; the match to TRBD2 covers 7 bases. V lost 2 bases, J lost 4 bases, and 6 bases stayed unmatched. The CDR3 length is 15 residues. Germline V gives CDR1 WNHNN, CDR2 SYGVQD (reference sequence). The CDR3 sequence is CASSEGTNYPDTQYF. In nucleotides, the CDR3 is TGCGCCAGCAGTGAGGGGACTAATTATCCAGATACGCAGTATTTT.

The J gene is TRBJ1-1, the V gene TRBV9; D is unclear. There are 10 residues in the CDR3. Trimming removed 4 bases at V and 11 bases at J, with 9 bases between. Germline CDR1 and CDR2: SGDLS and YYNGEE. The CDR3 region is CASSTNKAFF. The CDR3 region has the DNA TGTGCCAGCAGCACCAACAAGGCTTTCTTT.

The chain has TRBV6-4 and TRBJ1-5, with D maybe TRBD1 (5 bases). V was cut by 3 bases and J by 7 bases, with 13 bases left in between. Germline V gives CDR1 MRHNA, CDR2 SNTAGT. There are 14 residues in the CDR3. CDR3 in amino acids: CASSDLGRGQPQHF. CDR3 nucleotide sequence: TGTGCCAGCAGTGATTTAGGGCGGGGGCAGCCCCAGCATTTT.